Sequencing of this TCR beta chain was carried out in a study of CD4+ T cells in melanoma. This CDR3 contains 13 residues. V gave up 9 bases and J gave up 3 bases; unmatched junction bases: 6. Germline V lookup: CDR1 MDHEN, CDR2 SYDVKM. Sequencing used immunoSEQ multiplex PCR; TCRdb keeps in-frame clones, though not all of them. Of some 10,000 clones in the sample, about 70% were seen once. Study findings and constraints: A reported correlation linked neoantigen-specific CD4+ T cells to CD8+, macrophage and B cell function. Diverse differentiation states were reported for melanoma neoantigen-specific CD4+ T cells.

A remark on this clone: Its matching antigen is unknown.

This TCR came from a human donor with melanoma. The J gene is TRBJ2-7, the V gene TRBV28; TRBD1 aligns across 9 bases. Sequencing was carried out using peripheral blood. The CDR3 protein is CASGTGIRYEQYF. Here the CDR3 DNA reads TGTGCCAGTGGGACAGGGATTCGCTACGAGCAGTACTTC.